This is a list of T cell receptor beta chains from one sample in a study of sequential checkpoint blockade in melanoma. Measured with immunoSEQ multiplex PCR; TCRdb has only the in-frame clones, and not every one. This sample yields 15,000 to 20,000 clones, of which roughly 93% are seen a single time; roughly 23% belongs to the top ten. The input for sequencing was CD8+ T cells sorted from blood (inferred from file names), taken from a patient given nivolumab and ipilimumab in sequence. The receptors derive from a human donor with melanoma. The CDR3 runs from the conserved cysteine through the conserved F or W. Each record gives: J gene, D gene, V gene, CDR3 protein. D genes are given only for firm matches.

TRBJ2-2	NA	TRBV7-9	CASSSTRDTQNTGELFF
TRBJ1-5	NA	TRBV7-8	CASSLVTRGNQPQHF
TRBJ2-7	TRBD2	TRBV15	CATSRGLAEEQYF
TRBJ2-7	TRBD2	TRBV5-1	CASSPGAGAYEQYF
TRBJ2-3	TRBD2	TRBV13	CASSLIPESGGTDTQYF
TRBJ2-7	TRBD1	TRBV9	CASSDGDRGRPGEQYF
TRBJ2-7	NA	TRBV27	CASRIEFGATYEQYF
TRBJ1-2	NA	TRBV7-9	CASSLENDEDGYTF
TRBJ1-2	TRBD1	TRBV6-1	CASTGDRGYGYTF
TRBJ1-2	NA	TRBV7-8	CASSLGSGPNNGYTF
TRBJ2-7	NA	TRBV7-2	CASSLGGTGEQYF
TRBJ1-4	NA	TRBV15	CATSLLGGLNEKLFF
TRBJ1-2	TRBD1	TRBV28	CASSIKDRGLGYGYTF
TRBJ1-4	NA	TRBV29-1	CSVVGEGSNEKLFF
TRBJ1-4	NA	TRBV19	CASSLGSPTNEKLFF
TRBJ2-3	NA	TRBV6-5	CASSFGDKYTQYF
TRBJ2-7	TRBD1	TRBV6-5	CASSYRTGYEQYF
TRBJ2-7	TRBD2	TRBV9	CASSAFSGSYEQYF
TRBJ2-7	NA	TRBV7-2	CASSSGTRNYEQYF
TRBJ2-7	TRBD1	TRBV4-3	CASSQGQGPSYEQYF
TRBJ1-1	NA	TRBV9	CASSVTGVTEAFF
TRBJ1-5	NA	TRBV28	CASSLLRGYSNQPQHF
TRBJ1-4	TRBD1	TRBV7-9	CASSLPALGTANEKLFF
TRBJ1-2	NA	TRBV7-9	CASSAPGSYGYTF
TRBJ2-7	TRBD1	TRBV27	CASSSGTGRYEQYF
TRBJ1-3	NA	TRBV21-1	CASRVGLLQHARNTIYF
TRBJ1-3	NA	TRBV5-1	CASSLGENGNTIYF
TRBJ1-3	NA	TRBV5-1	CASSLEGGGNTIYF
TRBJ2-7	NA	TRBV14	CASNHPPWGDYEQYF
TRBJ1-1	TRBD1	TRBV5-1	CASSLGQGARTEAFF
TRBJ1-1	NA	TRBV5-1	CASQGNTEAFF
TRBJ1-1	NA	TRBV4-2	CASSQLGGEAFF
TRBJ1-5	NA	TRBV4-3	CASSQAFPTPNQPQHF
TRBJ1-2	NA	TRBV19	CASSNNVDYGYTF
TRBJ1-1	TRBD1	TRBV5-1	CASSLVGDRGFGDTEAFF
TRBJ2-7	NA	TRBV4-2	CASSQGSGYEQYF
TRBJ1-2	TRBD1	TRBV18	CASSPLRGLAPYGYTF
TRBJ2-7	NA	TRBV19	CAGSIRSSYEQYF
TRBJ2-7	NA	TRBV5-8	CASSISVSSYEQYF
TRBJ1-2	NA	TRBV7-9	CASMSGYGYTF
TRBJ2-1	NA	TRBV7-2	CASSLGGPGSYNEQFF
TRBJ2-7	TRBD1	TRBV7-2	CASSIYRGHPYEQYF
TRBJ2-7	NA	TRBV7-9	CASSLAVGSSYEQYF
TRBJ1-2	NA	TRBV14	CASSHGTGYGYTF
TRBJ2-7	NA	TRBV27	CASSLSIGGYEQYF
TRBJ1-1	NA	TRBV10-3	CASSLSRVMNTEAFF